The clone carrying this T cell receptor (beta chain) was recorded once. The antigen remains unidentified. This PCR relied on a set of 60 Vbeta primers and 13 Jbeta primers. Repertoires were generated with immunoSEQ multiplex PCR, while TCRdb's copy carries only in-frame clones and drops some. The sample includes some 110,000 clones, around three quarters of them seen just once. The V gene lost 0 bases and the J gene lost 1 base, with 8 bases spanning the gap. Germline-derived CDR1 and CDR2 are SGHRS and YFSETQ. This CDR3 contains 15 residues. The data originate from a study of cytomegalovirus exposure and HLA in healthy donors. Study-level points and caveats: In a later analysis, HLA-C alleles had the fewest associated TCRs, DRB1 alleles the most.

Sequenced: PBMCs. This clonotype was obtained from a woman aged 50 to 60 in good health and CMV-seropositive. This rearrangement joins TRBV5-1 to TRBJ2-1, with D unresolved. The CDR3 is CASSLEPESYNEQFF. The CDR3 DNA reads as TGCGCCAGCAGCTTGGAACCAGAATCCTACAATGAGCAGTTCTTC.